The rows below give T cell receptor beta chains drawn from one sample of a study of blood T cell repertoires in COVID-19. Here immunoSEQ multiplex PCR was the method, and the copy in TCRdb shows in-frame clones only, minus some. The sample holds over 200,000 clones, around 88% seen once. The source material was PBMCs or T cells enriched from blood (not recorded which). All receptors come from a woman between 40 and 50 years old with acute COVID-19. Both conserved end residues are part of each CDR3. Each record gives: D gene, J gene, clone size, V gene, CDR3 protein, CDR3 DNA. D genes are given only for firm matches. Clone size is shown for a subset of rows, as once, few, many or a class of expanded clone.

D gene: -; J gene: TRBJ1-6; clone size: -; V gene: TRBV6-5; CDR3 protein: CATLNAGGGNSPLHF; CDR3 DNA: TGTGCCACCCTAAACGCCGGGGGTGGCAATTCACCCCTCCACTTT
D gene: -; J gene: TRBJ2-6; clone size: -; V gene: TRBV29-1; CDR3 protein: CSVYSPTGYSGANVLTF; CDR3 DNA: TGCAGCGTTTATTCCCCGACAGGTTACTCTGGGGCCAACGTCCTGACTTTC
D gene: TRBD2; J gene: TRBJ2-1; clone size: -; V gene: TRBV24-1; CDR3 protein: CATSPTSGRDNEQFF; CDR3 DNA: TGTGCCACCAGTCCCACTAGCGGGAGGGACAATGAGCAGTTCTTC
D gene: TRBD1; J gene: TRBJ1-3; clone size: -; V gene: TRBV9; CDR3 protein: CASSRPGGSSGNTIYF; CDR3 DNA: TGTGCCAGCAGCAGGCCAGGGGGCTCCTCTGGAAACACCATATATTTT
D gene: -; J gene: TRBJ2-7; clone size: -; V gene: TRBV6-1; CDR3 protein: CASSEAGGSYEQYF; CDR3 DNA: TGTGCCAGCAGTGAAGCCGGGGGTTCCTACGAGCAGTACTTC
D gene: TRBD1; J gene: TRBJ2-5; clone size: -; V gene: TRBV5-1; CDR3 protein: CASSYGTGGQETQYF; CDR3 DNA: TGCGCCAGCAGCTATGGGACAGGGGGCCAAGAGACCCAGTACTTC
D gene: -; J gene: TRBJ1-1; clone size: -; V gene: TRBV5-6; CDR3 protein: CASSLVTENTEAFF; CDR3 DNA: TGTGCCAGCAGCTTGGTCACAGAAAACACTGAAGCTTTCTTT
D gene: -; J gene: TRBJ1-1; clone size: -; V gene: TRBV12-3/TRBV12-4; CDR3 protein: CASSLAQYTEAFF; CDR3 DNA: TGTGCCAGCAGTTTAGCCCAGTACACTGAAGCTTTCTTT
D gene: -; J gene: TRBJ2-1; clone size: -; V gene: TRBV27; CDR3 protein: CASSFPLYNEQFF; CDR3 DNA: TGTGCCAGCAGTTTCCCGTTGTACAATGAGCAGTTCTTC
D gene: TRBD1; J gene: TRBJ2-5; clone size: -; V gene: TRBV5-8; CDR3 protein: CASSLVSLTGQETQYF; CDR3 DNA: TGTGCCAGCAGCTTGGTTTCTTTGACAGGGCAAGAGACCCAGTACTTC
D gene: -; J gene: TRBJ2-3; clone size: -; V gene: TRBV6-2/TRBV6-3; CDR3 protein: CASSPPTRGRDTQYF; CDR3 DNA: TGTGCCAGCAGCCCCCCCACTAGGGGGAGAGATACGCAGTATTTT
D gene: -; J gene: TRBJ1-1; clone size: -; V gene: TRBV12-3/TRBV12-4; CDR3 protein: CASSTDRTTEAFF; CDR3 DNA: TGTGCCAGCAGTACCGACAGGACCACTGAAGCTTTCTTT
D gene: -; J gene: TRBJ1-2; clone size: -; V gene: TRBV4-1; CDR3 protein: CASSQVRGIYGYTF; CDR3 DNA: TGCGCCAGCAGCCAAGTAAGGGGAATCTATGGCTACACCTTC
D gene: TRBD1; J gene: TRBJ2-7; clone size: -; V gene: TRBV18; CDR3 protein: CASSLAGGIDEQYF; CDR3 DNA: TGTGCCAGCTCACTTGCAGGGGGTATCGACGAGCAGTACTTC
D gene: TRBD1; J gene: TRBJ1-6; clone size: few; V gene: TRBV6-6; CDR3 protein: CASRDTGGQLSPLHF; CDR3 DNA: TGTGCCAGCAGAGATACAGGGGGCCAATTATCACCCCTCCACTTT